Sequencing of this T cell receptor beta chain was carried out in a study of T-cell reconstitution after alpha-beta-depleted transplantation in children. Study-wide results and limits: Reportedly, alpha-beta T cells present about two months post-transplant originated from several hundred expanded clones of graft origin. T cells produced anew were the main source of T-cell counts and diversity one year after transplant. Elevated TCRbeta diversity at day 60 was traced, in some patients, to surviving recipient T cells and thymic progenitors.

Germline CDR1 is SGHTA and CDR2 is FQGTGA. This CDR3 comprises 20 residues. J was trimmed by 8 bases and V by 5 bases; bases with no gene match: 21. Many counts were recorded for this clonotype. Its cognate antigen is unknown. The TCRbeta library was prepared with unique molecular identifiers. TCRdb reanalysed the PCR reads using MiXCR and keeps one entry per CDR3 protein. The sample lists hundreds of thousands of distinct CDR3 sequences, 10% to 15% occurring once. The chain employs TRBV7-3 and TRBJ2-1; 13 bases are a match to TRBD2. This receptor was taken from a male patient between 10 and 17 years old who had a stem cell transplant for acute myeloid leukemia, so the T cells may come from the graft donor. This specimen was PBMCs, mostly from graft donor cells, taken 360 days after TCRalphabeta/CD19-depleted stem cell transplant. In nucleotides, the CDR3 is TGTGCCAGCAGCAACATGGGAAGACTCCTGACTAGCGGGAGGATCGATGAGCAGTTCTTC. It yields the protein CASSNMGRLLTSGRIDEQFF.